Below, 21 T cell receptor beta chains from the same sample are listed, as sequenced in a study of Tregs in tolerant kidney transplant recipients. Repertoires were generated with immunoSEQ multiplex PCR, while TCRdb's copy carries only in-frame clones and drops some. Of around 230,000 clones in the sample, more than 65% were seen once. Sample: CD4+ T cells from blood. The receptors originated from a human donor in good health.

This clone was seen once. The CDR3 sequence is CASSLRSTYEQYF. DNA for the CDR3: TGCGCCAGCAGCTTAAGGTCGACCTACGAGCAGTACTTC. J is TRBJ2-7 and V is TRBV5-1; no definite D call. This CDR3 region has 13 residues. Germline V gene data show CDR1 as SGHRS and CDR2 as YFSETQ. With 2 bases removed from V and 2 bases from J, the gap between germline ends came to 8 bases.

This chain links TRBV4-1 with TRBJ2-1, with D maybe TRBD2 (6 bases). V was trimmed by 4 bases and J by 7 bases, leaving 17 bases between them. Germline V gene lookup returns CDR1 MGHRA and CDR2 YSYEKL. There are 15 residues in the CDR3. The CDR3 reads CASSPPGGSANEQFF. The CDR3 region has the DNA TGCGCCAGCAGCCCCCCTGGGGGGTCGGCGAATGAGCAGTTCTTC.

Concerning this clone: A read error may produce the germline difference seen at one junction end. This chain connects TRBV19 to TRBJ1-1, with D hard to call. The germline gives CDR1 LNHDA, CDR2 SQIVND (reference sequence). The CDR3 has 12 amino acids. The CDR3 sequence: CASSVEYTEAFF. CDR3 DNA: TGTGCCAGTAGTGTAGAGTACACTGAAGCTTTCTTT.

The chain couples TRBV7-2 to TRBJ1-6; TRBD1 is a possible D gene (5 bases). The CDR3 has 12 residues. CDR1 is SGHTA and CDR2 is FQGNSA in the germline V gene. The germline V and J ends were trimmed by 5 bases and 8 bases, with 7 bases remaining between them. The CDR3 DNA is TGTGCCAGCAGCCGGGGGGATTCACCCCTCCACTTT. It codes for CASSRGDSPLHF.

The chain joins TRBV2 to TRBJ2-7, with D perhaps matching TRBD1 or TRBD2 (5 bases each). The CDR3 is 12 residues long. Germline V lookup: CDR1 SNHLY, CDR2 FYNNEI. V was clipped by 3 bases and J by 2 bases, with 5 bases between them. This CDR3 is CASSEGAYEQYF. Here the CDR3 DNA reads TGTGCCAGCAGTGAGGGGGCCTACGAGCAGTACTTC.

The chain carries TRBV5-1 and TRBJ1-1; a possible D gene is TRBD1 (6 bases). V shed 0 bases and J shed 0 bases, with 12 bases lying between them. CDR3 length: 16 amino acids. CDR1 is SGHRS and CDR2 is YFSETQ in the germline V gene. The CDR3 region has the DNA TGCGCCAGCAGCTTGGATATAGGGGGGTTGAACACTGAAGCTTTCTTT. Residues: CASSLDIGGLNTEAFF.

The chain couples TRBV9 to TRBJ2-2; D perhaps matches TRBD1 (6 bases). The CDR3 has 16 amino acids. CDR1 and CDR2 (germline): SGDLS, YYNGEE. V was trimmed by 0 bases and J by 5 bases, leaving 14 bases between them. CDR3 residues: CASSVASRGATGELFF. The CDR3 nucleotides are TGTGCCAGCAGCGTAGCGTCCAGGGGAGCAACCGGGGAGCTGTTTTTT.

V usage is TRBV6-1 and J usage is TRBJ1-1; possibly TRBD1 for D (5 bases). CDR3 length equals 15 residues. V was shortened by 5 bases and J by 0 bases, with 13 bases between the two germline ends. The germline CDR1 and CDR2 sequences are MNHNS and SASEGT. The CDR3 DNA is TGTGCCAGCAGTAGGGGAGAGAACTTGAACACTGAAGCTTTCTTT. The encoded protein is CASSRGENLNTEAFF.

The chain uses TRBV18 and TRBJ2-5; possibly TRBD1 for D (6 bases). The length of the CDR3 is 17 residues. Germline V lookup: CDR1 KGHSH, CDR2 LQKENI. Trimming removed 1 base from V and 0 bases from J, with 15 bases in between. The CDR3 bases are TGTGCCAGCTCACCACGGTTGGGACAAGCGTACCAAGAGACCCAGTACTTC. It is translated as CASSPRLGQAYQETQYF.

This chain uses TRBV19 with TRBJ2-2, with D tentatively TRBD1 or TRBD2 (5 bases each). Germline V gene lookup returns CDR1 LNHDA and CDR2 SQIVND (reference sequence). V lost 5 bases and J 7 bases, leaving 23 bases between the germline ends. CDR3 length equals 17 residues. The CDR3 nucleotides are TGTGCCAGTAGTTCACTCGAGGGCAGGGCGGTGCACGGGGAGCTGTTTTTT. This translates into CASSSLEGRAVHGELFF. Based on the CDR3 plus reference TRBV19 and TRBJ2-2, the full variable domain is DGGITQSPKYLFRKEGQNVTLSCEQNLNHDAMYWYRQDPGQGLRLIYYSQIVNDFQKGDIAEGYSVSREKKESFPLTVTSAQKNPTAFYLCASSSLEGRAVHGELFFGEGSRLTVL.

The CDR3 here is CASSLGGFGQFF. The CDR3 nucleotides are TGTGCCAGCAGCTTGGGAGGGTTTGGGCAGTTCTTC. The chain carries TRBV5-5 and TRBJ2-1, with TRBD2 as a possible D gene (5 bases). Deletions cut 0 bases from V and 12 bases from J, with 10 bases between. This CDR3 region has 12 residues. Germline-derived CDR1 and CDR2 are SGHKS and YYEKEE (reference sequence).

This chain connects TRBV5-4 to TRBJ1-4, with TRBD1 as a possible D gene (5 bases). The CDR3 is made up of 13 amino acids. Germline CDR1 reads SGHNT; CDR2 reads YYREEE (reference sequence). This CDR3 is CDPPGPCWEKLFF. The CDR3 region has the DNA TGTGACCCGCCGGGACCTTGCTGGGAAAAACTGTTTTTT.

The chain joins TRBV5-1 to TRBJ1-4, with TRBD1 matching over 7 bases. J was trimmed by 5 bases and V by 3 bases; bases with no gene match: 10. In germline, CDR1 is SGHRS, CDR2 YFSETQ. The CDR3 contains 16 residues. The CDR3 protein is CASSWAPGQPNEKLFF. Here the CDR3 DNA reads TGCGCCAGCAGCTGGGCTCCGGGACAGCCAAATGAAAAACTGTTTTTT.

The rearrangement links TRBV11-3 to TRBJ2-5, with D perhaps matching TRBD1 or TRBD2 (5 bases each). The J call may be mistaken, given a closer DNA end match to TRBJ2-7. CDR1 and CDR2 from the germline V gene are SGHNT and YENEEA. The length of the CDR3 is 15 residues. CDR3 protein: CASSFRVRDPYEQYF. CDR3 DNA: TGTGCCAGCAGCTTCAGGGTCAGGGACCCCTACGAGCAGTACTTC.

V gene TRBV19 combines with J gene TRBJ2-2; 14 positions match TRBD2. The J segment lost 3 bases and the V segment lost 7 bases, leaving 13 bases of the junction unmatched. Per germline, CDR1 LNHDA and CDR2 SQIVND (reference sequence). This CDR3 has 19 amino acids. Written as DNA, the CDR3 is TGTGCCAGTAACAAAAAGGGACTAGCGGGAGTAAGCGACACCGGGGAGCTGTTTTTT. Encoded protein: CASNKKGLAGVSDTGELFF.

The rearrangement joins TRBV9 to TRBJ2-2; tentative D call: TRBD2 (7 bases). Germline V gene lookup returns CDR1 SGDLS and CDR2 YYNGEE. Between the trimmed V and J ends, which lost 0 bases and 4 bases, there was a span of 16 bases. The CDR3 runs to 17 residues. CDR3 residues: CASSVELARGATGELFF. CDR3 coding DNA: TGTGCCAGCAGCGTAGAGCTCGCCCGGGGGGCCACCGGGGAGCTGTTTTTT.

The chain joins TRBV11-2 to TRBJ2-7, with 13 bases lining up with TRBD2. The ends lost 5 bases at V and 6 bases at J; junction bases unmatched: 13. This CDR3 has 17 amino acids. Germline V gives CDR1 SGHAT, CDR2 FQNNGV. The CDR3 here is CASSPWTSGGADREQYF. For the CDR3, the DNA is TGTGCCAGCAGCCCCTGGACTAGCGGGGGCGCCGACCGCGAGCAGTACTTC.

The rearrangement uses TRBV11-2 and TRBJ2-5; the D gene is possibly TRBD2 (5 bases). V was clipped by 1 base and J by 5 bases, with 17 bases between them. Germline CDR1 is SGHAT and CDR2 is FQNNGV. The CDR3 sequence is 16 residues long. CDR3 in amino acids: CASSLGAGPGRETQYF. The CDR3 DNA sequence: TGTGCCAGCAGCTTAGGGGCGGGCCCAGGTCGGGAGACCCAGTACTTC.

The V gene is TRBV4-1, the J gene TRBJ2-5; perhaps TRBD2 as D (6 bases). V was cut by 2 bases and J by 4 bases, with 14 bases left in between. The CDR3 length is 15 residues. Germline assignment: CDR1 MGHRA and CDR2 YSYEKL. The CDR3 here is CASSQTGTSVETQYF. CDR3 nucleotide sequence: TGCGCCAGCAGCCAAACCGGGACTTCTGTAGAGACCCAGTACTTC.

The chain is built from TRBV11-1 and TRBJ2-7; 7 positions match TRBD2. Trimming removed 2 bases from V and 2 bases from J; junction bases left unmatched: 3. The germline CDR1 and CDR2 sequences are SGHAT and FQDESV (reference sequence). This CDR3 region has 14 residues. This chain's CDR3 is CASSLSAGAYEQYF. CDR3 nucleotide sequence: TGTGCCAGCAGCTTAAGTGCGGGAGCCTACGAGCAGTACTTC.

This chain uses TRBV11-2 with TRBJ1-2, with 8 nucleotides matching TRBD1. The V gene end was trimmed by 5 bases and the J gene end by 7 bases; junction bases not matched to a gene: 9. The CDR3 is 14 residues long. In germline, CDR1 is SGHAT, CDR2 FQNNGV. The CDR3 DNA follows: TGTGCCAGCAGCCAGTTGGACAGGGCGGGTGGCTACACCTTC. Its translation is CASSQLDRAGGYTF.